This T cell receptor beta chain emerged from a study of blood T cells in healthy people across ages. Study findings and constraints: A strong correlation between TCR beta diversity and naive T cell percentage was seen. No one knew whether donors had CMV, which possibly confounded expanded clonotype changes.

Through a sample-barcoded 5' primer and a J-beta primer mix, a second PCR was run for roughly 7 to 12 cycles. There were at least 3 million CDR3-containing paired-end reads obtained from each sample. MiXCR, applied by TCRdb to the 5' RACE reads, yields one record per CDR3 protein. The sample lists about 720,000 distinct CDR3 sequences; over 20% were seen once. Isolating PBMCs gave at least 6 million of these cells per sample. This clonotype was detected only a few times. Its cognate antigen is unknown. From germline, CDR1 is SGHAT and CDR2 FQDESV (reference sequence). The CDR3 totals 16 residues. Trimming removed 1 base from V and 2 bases from J, with 15 bases in between.

This chain links TRBV11-1 with TRBJ2-7, with D possibly TRBD1 on 5 matching bases. The sequencing sample was made of blood. The source of this sequence is a man in his 70s in good health. The CDR3 region has the DNA TGTGCCAGCAGCTTAGATGGGGCTGGACCTACCTACGAGCAGTACTTC. Its translation is CASSLDGAGPTYEQYF.